The 25 T cell receptor beta chains presented below share a single source sample, sequenced in a study of cytomegalovirus exposure and HLA in healthy donors. With 60 Vbeta and 13 Jbeta primers, the PCR was carried out. Some clones are missing from TCRdb's copy, which holds only in-frame ones; the method was immunoSEQ multiplex PCR. The sample comprises roughly 140,000 clones, around 84% of which are singletons, and 2% to 2.5% rests with the top ten. Input material: PBMCs. The source is a boy under 10 years old in good health and CMV-seronegative.

The rearrangement links TRBV30 to TRBJ2-7, with D possibly TRBD2 on 6 matching bases. The CDR3 contains 13 residues. The germline V gene has CDR1 GTSNPN and CDR2 SVGIG (reference sequence). Trimming pared 2 bases from V and 3 bases from J, leaving 11 bases between. The CDR3 DNA reads as TGTGCCTGGAGTTCGGGGACTCACTACGAGCAGTACTTC. It translates to CAWSSGTHYEQYF. Based on the CDR3 plus reference TRBV30 and TRBJ2-7, the full variable domain is SQTIHQWPATLVQPVGSPLSLECTVEGTSNPNLYWYRQAAGRGLQLLFYSVGIGQISSEVPQNLSASRPQDRQFILSSKKLLLSDSGFYLCAWSSGTHYEQYFGPGTRLTVT.

This clone occurred once. This chain links TRBV11-2 with TRBJ2-1; a possible D gene is TRBD2 (6 bases). Germline lookup yields CDR1 SGHAT and CDR2 FQNNGV. The germline V and J ends were trimmed by 3 bases and 6 bases, with 18 bases remaining between them. This CDR3 spans 16 amino acids. CDR3 nucleotide sequence: TGTGCCAGCAGCTTGACCGGGACCCCGCGGGGCAATGAGCAGTTCTTC. Amino acids: CASSLTGTPRGNEQFF.

This chain connects TRBV5-8 to TRBJ1-2; 8 nucleotides align to TRBD1. The trim removed 1 base at V and 4 bases at J, leaving 6 bases unmatched. This CDR3 region has 15 residues. Germline CDR1 is SGHTS and CDR2 is YDEGEE. In nucleotides, the CDR3 is TGTGCCAGCAGCTTGCTCCCACAGGGGGGCTATGGCTACACCTTC. It codes for CASSLLPQGGYGYTF.

The chain joins TRBV6-1 to TRBJ2-4, with D perhaps matching TRBD1 (5 bases). CDR1 and CDR2 from the germline V gene are MNHNS and SASEGT. The V gene lost 1 base and the J gene lost 9 bases, with 13 bases spanning the gap. This CDR3 has 14 amino acids. CDR3 region: CASSEGQGLAIQYF. DNA of the CDR3: TGTGCCAGCAGTGAAGGGCAGGGATTGGCCATTCAGTACTTC.

The chain joins TRBV7-2 to TRBJ2-5; 8 bases fit TRBD2. The CDR3 is 17 residues long. CDR1 and CDR2 from the germline V gene are SGHTA and FQGNSA. V shed 2 bases, J shed 3 bases, and the junction held 11 bases outside the gene matches. CDR3 sequence (DNA): TGTGCCAGCAGCTTACAGCGGGTGGGAGCGGGAGAAGAGACCCAGTACTTC. This sequence encodes CASSLQRVGAGEETQYF. Complete variable domain (other parts from reference TRBV7-2 and TRBJ2-5): GAGVSQSPSNKVTEKGKDVELRCDPISGHTALYWYRQSLGQGLEFLIYFQGNSAPDKSGLPSDRFSAERTGGSVSTLTIQRTQQEDSAVYLCASSLQRVGAGEETQYFGPGTRLLVL.

The V and J genes are TRBV28 and TRBJ1-1; TRBD1 might be the D (5 bases). The CDR3 is made up of 14 amino acids. The germline V and J ends were trimmed by 6 bases and 1 base, with 12 bases remaining between them. Germline assignment: CDR1 MDHEN and CDR2 SYDVKM. The CDR3 sequence: CASRRGTANTEAFF. Here the CDR3 DNA reads TGTGCCAGCAGGCGCGGGACGGCGAACACTGAAGCTTTCTTT.

This clone was seen more than once but under ten times. This sequence joins TRBV7-2 and TRBJ1-3; weak D call: TRBD1 (6 bases). This CDR3 spans 16 amino acids. The germline V gene encodes CDR1 SGHTA and CDR2 FQGNSA. The V and J ends lost 0 bases and 2 bases respectively, with 11 bases between them. The chain's CDR3 is CASSLAAQGAGNTIYF. CDR3 nucleotides: TGTGCCAGCAGCTTAGCAGCACAGGGAGCTGGAAACACCATATATTTT.

The CDR3 reads CASSSGQRGGDREAFF. CDR3 bases: TGTGCCAGCAGCTCGGGACAACGTGGAGGCGACCGCGAAGCTTTCTTT. The chain joins TRBV11-2 to TRBJ1-1, with D perhaps matching TRBD1 (6 bases). Trimming removed 4 bases from V and 8 bases from J, with 23 bases in between. The CDR3 consists of 16 residues. The V gene's germline CDR1 is SGHAT and CDR2 FQNNGV.

The V and J genes are TRBV5-1 and TRBJ1-1; 10 bases match TRBD1. V was pared by 2 bases and J by 1 base, with 11 bases of the junction left unmatched. Germline CDR1 SGHRS, CDR2 YFSETQ. The CDR3 loop spans 18 amino acids. The CDR3 protein is CASSLGGTGALKNTEAFF. DNA of the CDR3: TGCGCCAGCAGCTTAGGCGGGACAGGGGCGCTCAAGAACACTGAAGCTTTCTTT. The whole variable domain, filled in from reference TRBV5-1 and TRBJ1-1, reads KAGVTQTPRYLIKTRGQQVTLSCSPISGHRSVSWYQQTPGQGLQFLFEYFSETQRNKGNFPGRFSGRQFSNSRSEMNVSTLELGDSALYLCASSLGGTGALKNTEAFFGQGTRLTVV.

Points on this clone: The same CDR3 can be traced to other DNA sequences in this sample. The chain is built from TRBV9 and TRBJ2-5; D might be TRBD2 (5 bases). Germline V CDR1 and CDR2: SGDLS, YYNGEE. V lost 0 bases, J lost 1 base, and 7 bases lay in between. The CDR3 runs to 14 residues. In DNA, the CDR3 is TGTGCCAGCAGCGTAGGCGGGCTCCAAGAGACCCAGTACTTC. Amino acid sequence: CASSVGGLQETQYF.

This chain connects TRBV5-4 to TRBJ2-2; D is unresolved. Trimming took 6 bases from V and 7 from J, leaving 7 bases between them. There are 11 residues in the CDR3. Germline CDR1 SGHNT, CDR2 YYREEE (reference sequence). The CDR3 loop is CASTLFGELFF. CDR3 sequence (DNA): TGTGCCAGCACCCTTTTCGGGGAGCTGTTTTTT. The variable domain in full, with the rest retrieved from reference TRBV5-4 and TRBJ2-2, is ETGVTQSPTHLIKTRGQQVTLRCSSQSGHNTVSWYQQALGQGPQFIFQYYREEENGRGNFPPRFSGLQFPNYSSELNVNALELDDSALYLCASTLFGELFFGEGSRLTVL.

The V gene is TRBV9, the J gene TRBJ2-3; 7 nucleotides agree with TRBD1. Germline loops: CDR1 SGDLS, CDR2 YYNGEE. CDR3 length: 15 residues. V trimming: 3 bases; J trimming: 3 bases; junction bases outside the gene matches: 7. DNA of the CDR3: TGTGCCAGCAGCGCGAAGACAGGGACAACAGATACGCAGTATTTT. Translated: CASSAKTGTTDTQYF.

J is TRBJ1-2 and V is TRBV4-1, with D perhaps TRBD1 (5 bases). V shed 2 bases and J shed 1 base, with 14 bases lying between them. The CDR3 is 16 amino acids. Germline-derived CDR1 and CDR2 are MGHRA and YSYEKL. The CDR3 reads CASSQRGGAFNYGYTF. The CDR3 DNA sequence: TGCGCCAGCAGCCAACGGGGAGGGGCTTTTAACTATGGCTACACCTTC.

The V gene is TRBV7-3, the J gene TRBJ2-7, with 8 bases lining up with TRBD1. The CDR3 is 15 residues long. CDR1 is SGHTA and CDR2 is FQGTGA in the germline V gene. V was clipped by 5 bases and J by 2 bases; unmatched bases: 8. The DNA of the CDR3 is TGTGCCAGCAGCCCCCAGGGGGCACTTGCCTACGAGCAGTACTTC. Residues: CASSPQGALAYEQYF.

This clone was recorded once. This chain joins TRBV9 and TRBJ2-1, with TRBD1 matching over 9 bases. Per germline, CDR1 SGDLS and CDR2 YYNGEE. This CDR3 has 17 amino acids. The ends lost 1 base at V and 7 bases at J; junction bases unmatched: 12. CDR3 amino acids: CASSVLATGGGGNEQFF. CDR3 DNA sequence: TGTGCCAGCAGCGTATTAGCGACAGGGGGAGGGGGGAATGAGCAGTTCTTC.

The chain has TRBV30 and TRBJ1-1; no reliable D call. The CDR3 has 11 amino acids. The V and J ends lost 5 bases and 1 base respectively, with 5 bases between them. Germline CDR1 is GTSNPN and CDR2 is SVGIG (reference sequence). The CDR3 DNA follows: TGTGCCTGGGCAGGGAACACTGAAGCTTTCTTT. Amino acid sequence: CAWAGNTEAFF.

This sequence joins TRBV19 and TRBJ2-2; D is unclear. The CDR3 covers 14 residues. V lost 5 bases to trimming and J lost 4 bases, with 11 bases between them. The germline V gene encodes CDR1 LNHDA and CDR2 SQIVND (reference sequence). The CDR3 sequence: CASSLVAGTGELFF. CDR3 nucleotide sequence: TGTGCCAGTAGTCTAGTAGCTGGCACCGGGGAGCTGTTTTTT. Filled out from reference TRBV19 and TRBJ2-2, the complete variable domain reads DGGITQSPKYLFRKEGQNVTLSCEQNLNHDAMYWYRQDPGQGLRLIYYSQIVNDFQKGDIAEGYSVSREKKESFPLTVTSAQKNPTAFYLCASSLVAGTGELFFGEGSRLTVL.

The V gene is TRBV7-3, the J gene TRBJ2-7, with 7 nucleotides matching TRBD1. Germline CDR1 and CDR2: SGHTA and FQGTGA. Trimming cost V 5 bases and J 4 bases; bases outside gene matches: 8. The CDR3 length is 14 residues. CDR3 amino acids: CASSPTGDRYEQYF. In DNA, the CDR3 is TGTGCCAGCAGCCCAACAGGGGACCGATACGAGCAGTACTTC.

This chain uses TRBV7-8 with TRBJ2-7; TRBD1 matches at 10 bases. Trimming at V came to 4 bases and at J to 3 bases, leaving 6 bases not matched to a gene. The CDR3 contains 15 residues. Germline V gene data show CDR1 as SGHVS and CDR2 as FQNEAQ. Here the CDR3 DNA reads TGTGCCAGCAGCTCAGGGACAGGGGACCACTACGAGCAGTACTTC. This gives the protein CASSSGTGDHYEQYF.

This clone has only one observation. The V gene is TRBV27, the J gene TRBJ1-4; D remains ambiguous. Trimming pared 3 bases from V and 8 bases from J, leaving 16 bases between. From germline, CDR1 is MNHEY and CDR2 SMNVEV (reference sequence). This CDR3 has 15 residues. The CDR3: CASSLNGGLGEKLFF. DNA for the CDR3: TGTGCCAGCAGTTTGAACGGAGGGTTGGGAGAAAAACTGTTTTTT.

This chain connects TRBV29-1 to TRBJ1-1; TRBD1 might be the D (5 bases). The CDR3 totals 11 residues. V was trimmed by 5 bases and J by 4 bases, leaving 8 bases between them. The germline V gene encodes CDR1 SQVTM and CDR2 ANQGSEA. CDR3 residues: CSVLGVTEAFF. Here the CDR3 DNA reads TGCAGCGTTTTAGGGGTCACTGAAGCTTTCTTT. Full variable domain (outside the CDR3, taken from reference TRBV29-1 and TRBJ1-1): SAVISQKPSRDICQRGTSLTIQCQVDSQVTMMFWYRQQPGQSLTLIATANQGSEATYESGFVIDKFPISRPNLTFSTLTVSNMSPEDSSIYLCSVLGVTEAFFGQGTRLTVV.

The chain links TRBV18 to TRBJ1-1; TRBD1 matches at 7 bases. The length of the CDR3 is 13 residues. CDR1 and CDR2 from the germline V gene are KGHSH and LQKENI. V shed 5 bases, J shed 6 bases, and the junction held 6 bases outside the gene matches. CDR3 DNA sequence: TGTGCCAGCTCAAGACAGGGTGGGGCTGAAGCTTTCTTT. It yields the protein CASSRQGGAEAFF.

The V call is TRBV10-3, the J call TRBJ2-1; weak D call: TRBD1 (6 bases). The CDR3 is made up of 14 amino acids. Per the germline V gene, CDR1 is ENHRY and CDR2 is SYGVKD. Trimming stripped 5 bases from V and 8 bases from J, with 16 bases between. The CDR3 sequence is CAISSPSTGYEQFF. The CDR3 DNA is TGTGCCATCAGTTCTCCTTCAACAGGGTATGAGCAGTTCTTC.

This chain links TRBV6-5 with TRBJ1-5; TRBD1 aligns across 9 bases. CDR3 length: 15 amino acids. Germline CDR1 is MNHEY and CDR2 is SVGAGI. J was trimmed by 2 bases and V by 6 bases; bases with no gene match: 5. The CDR3 sequence is CASSSTGGGNQPQHF. The CDR3 DNA reads as TGTGCCAGCAGCTCCACAGGGGGCGGCAATCAGCCCCAGCATTTT.

The table lists this clone with a count of one. This chain links TRBV6-5 with TRBJ2-7; D is undetermined. Germline V CDR1 and CDR2: MNHEY, SVGAGI. This CDR3 has 13 residues. V lost 0 bases, J lost 3 bases, and 6 bases lay in between. The CDR3 sequence: CASSYSTSYEQYF. CDR3 DNA: TGTGCCAGCAGTTACTCGACAAGCTACGAGCAGTACTTC.